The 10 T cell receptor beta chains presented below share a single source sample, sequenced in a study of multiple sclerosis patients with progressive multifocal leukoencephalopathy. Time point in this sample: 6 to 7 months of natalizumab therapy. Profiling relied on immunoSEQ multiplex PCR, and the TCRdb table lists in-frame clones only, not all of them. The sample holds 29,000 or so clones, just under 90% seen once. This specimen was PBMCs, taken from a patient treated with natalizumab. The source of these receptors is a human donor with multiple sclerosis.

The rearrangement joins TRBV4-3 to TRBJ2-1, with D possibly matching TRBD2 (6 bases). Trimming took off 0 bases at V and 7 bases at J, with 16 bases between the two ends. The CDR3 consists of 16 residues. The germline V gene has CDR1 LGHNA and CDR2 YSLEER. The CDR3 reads CASSQDPTGLQNEQFF. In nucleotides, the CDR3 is TGCGCCAGCAGCCAAGATCCGACGGGACTCCAAAATGAGCAGTTCTTC.

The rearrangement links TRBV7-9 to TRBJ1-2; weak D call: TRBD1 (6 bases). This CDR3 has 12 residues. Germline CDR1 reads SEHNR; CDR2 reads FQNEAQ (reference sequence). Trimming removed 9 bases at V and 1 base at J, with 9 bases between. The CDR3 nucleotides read TGTGCCAGTGGACAGAGTAACTATGGCTACACCTTC. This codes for CASGQSNYGYTF.

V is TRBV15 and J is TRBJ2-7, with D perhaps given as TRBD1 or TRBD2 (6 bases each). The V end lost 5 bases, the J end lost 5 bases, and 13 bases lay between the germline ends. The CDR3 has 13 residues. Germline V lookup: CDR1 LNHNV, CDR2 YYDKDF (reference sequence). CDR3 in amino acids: CATSGMGGHEQYF. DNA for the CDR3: TGTGCCACCAGCGGAATGGGGGGCCACGAGCAGTACTTC.

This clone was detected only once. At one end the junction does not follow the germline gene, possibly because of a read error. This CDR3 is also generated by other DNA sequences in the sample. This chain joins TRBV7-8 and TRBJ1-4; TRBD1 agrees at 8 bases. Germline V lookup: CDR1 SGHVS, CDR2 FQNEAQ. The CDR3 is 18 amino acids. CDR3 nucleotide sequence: TGTGCCAGCAGCGCCAACAGGGGGATAGTTTCTACTAACGAAAAACTGTTTTTT. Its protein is CASSANRGIVSTNEKLFF.

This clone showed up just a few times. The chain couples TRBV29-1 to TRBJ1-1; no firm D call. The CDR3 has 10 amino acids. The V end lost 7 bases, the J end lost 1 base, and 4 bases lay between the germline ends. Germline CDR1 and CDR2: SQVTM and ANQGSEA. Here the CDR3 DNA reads TGCAGCGGATCGAACACTGAAGCTTTCTTT. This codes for CSGSNTEAFF.

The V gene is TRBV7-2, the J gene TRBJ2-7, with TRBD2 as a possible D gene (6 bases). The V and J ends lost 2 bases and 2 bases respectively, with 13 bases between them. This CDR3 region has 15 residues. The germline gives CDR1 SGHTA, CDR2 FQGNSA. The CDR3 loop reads CASSLRGGIPYEQYF. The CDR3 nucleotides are TGTGCCAGCAGCTTAAGGGGCGGGATTCCCTACGAGCAGTACTTC.

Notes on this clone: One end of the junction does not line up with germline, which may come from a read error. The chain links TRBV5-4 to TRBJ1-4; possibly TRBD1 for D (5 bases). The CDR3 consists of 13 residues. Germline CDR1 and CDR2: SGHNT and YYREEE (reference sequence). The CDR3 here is CASSPPGLEKLVF. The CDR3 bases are TGTGCCAGCAGTCCCCCGGGACTAGAAAAACTGGTTTTT.

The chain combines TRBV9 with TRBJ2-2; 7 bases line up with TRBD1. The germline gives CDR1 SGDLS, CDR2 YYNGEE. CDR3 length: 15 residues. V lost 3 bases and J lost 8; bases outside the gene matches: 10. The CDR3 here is CASSDWDRRPGELFF. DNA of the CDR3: TGTGCCAGCAGCGACTGGGACAGACGACCAGGGGAGCTGTTTTTT.

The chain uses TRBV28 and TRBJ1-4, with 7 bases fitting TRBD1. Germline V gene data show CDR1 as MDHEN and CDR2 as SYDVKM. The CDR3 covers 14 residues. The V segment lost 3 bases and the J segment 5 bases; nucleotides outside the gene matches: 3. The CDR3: CASSLYRGNEKLFF. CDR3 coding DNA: TGTGCCAGCAGTTTGTACAGGGGAAATGAAAAACTGTTTTTT.

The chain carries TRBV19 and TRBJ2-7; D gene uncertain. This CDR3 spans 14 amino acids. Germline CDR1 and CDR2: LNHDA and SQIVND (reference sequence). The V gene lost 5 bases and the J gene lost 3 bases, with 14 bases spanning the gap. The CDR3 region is CASSQSGRNYEQYF. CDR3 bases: TGTGCCAGTAGTCAGTCGGGCAGGAACTACGAGCAGTACTTC.